This TCR beta chain is drawn from a study of blood T cell repertoires in COVID-19. The CDR3 is 12 amino acids. With 8 bases clipped from V and 3 bases from J, the junction kept 3 bases outside the gene matches. Germline V gene sequence: CDR1 MDHEN, CDR2 SYDVKM. Participants were aged 18 to 89 years, lived in under 30 US areas, and enrolled virtually. Donors in Cohort 3 who had recovered were those with two negative PCRs, healthcare professional clearance, or resolution of their symptoms. How the authors handled the data: Amplification with reference gene primers provided the estimates of nucleated cell counts. Sequencing used immunoSEQ multiplex PCR; TCRdb keeps in-frame clones, though not all of them. Clone size and the V and J calls come from that table; the DNA yielded D and trimming. The sample includes approximately 320,000 clones, roughly 87% of them seen just once.

This chain joins TRBV28 and TRBJ1-2, with 7 bases identical to TRBD1. The receptor comes from a woman under 30 who had recovered from COVID-19. The sample comprised PBMCs or T cells enriched from blood (not recorded which). The CDR3 loop reads CASGDRDYGYTF. For the CDR3, the DNA is TGTGCCAGCGGAGACAGGGACTATGGCTACACCTTC.